This T cell receptor (beta chain) was sequenced for a study of blood T cell repertoires in COVID-19. The V gene end was trimmed by 3 bases and the J gene end by 2 bases; junction bases not matched to a gene: 2. The CDR3 sequence is 14 residues long. Germline V gene data show CDR1 as SGHNT and CDR2 as YYREEE (reference sequence). The authors' processing: Amplified reference gene primers provided the basis for estimating nucleated cell counts. Profiling relied on immunoSEQ multiplex PCR, and the TCRdb table lists in-frame clones only, not all of them. The DNA gave D and trimming, while V, J and clone size come from that table. This sample has approximately 210,000 clones; 80% to 85% occur once, and the top ten carry over 9.5%.

The sequencing input was peripheral blood. This chain uses TRBV5-4 with TRBJ1-2; 9 bases line up with TRBD1. This receptor was obtained from a woman older than 75 with COVID-19, enrolled during active disease. CDR3 amino acids: CASSSGQGNYGYTF. Written as DNA, the CDR3 is TGTGCCAGCAGCTCGGGACAGGGCAACTATGGCTACACCTTC. Filled out from reference TRBV5-4 and TRBJ1-2, the complete variable domain reads ETGVTQSPTHLIKTRGQQVTLRCSSQSGHNTVSWYQQALGQGPQFIFQYYREEENGRGNFPPRFSGLQFPNYSSELNVNALELDDSALYLCASSSGQGNYGYTFGSGTRLTVV.